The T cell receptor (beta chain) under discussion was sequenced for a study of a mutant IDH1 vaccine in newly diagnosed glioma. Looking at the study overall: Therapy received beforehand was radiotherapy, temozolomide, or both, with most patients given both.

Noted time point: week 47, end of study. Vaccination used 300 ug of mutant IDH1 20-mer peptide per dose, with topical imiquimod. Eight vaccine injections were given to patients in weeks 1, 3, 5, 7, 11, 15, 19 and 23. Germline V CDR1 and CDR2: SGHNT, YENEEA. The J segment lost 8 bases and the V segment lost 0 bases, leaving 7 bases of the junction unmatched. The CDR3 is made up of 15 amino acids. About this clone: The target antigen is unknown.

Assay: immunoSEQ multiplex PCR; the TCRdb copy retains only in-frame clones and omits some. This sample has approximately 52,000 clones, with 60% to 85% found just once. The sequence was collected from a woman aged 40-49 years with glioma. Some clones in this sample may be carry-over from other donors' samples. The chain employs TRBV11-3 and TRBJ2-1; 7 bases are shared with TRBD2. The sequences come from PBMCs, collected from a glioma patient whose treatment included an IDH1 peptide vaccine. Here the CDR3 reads CASSLEGGGSDEQFF. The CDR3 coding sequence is TGTGCCAGCAGCTTAGAGGGGGGGGGTTCCGATGAGCAGTTCTTC. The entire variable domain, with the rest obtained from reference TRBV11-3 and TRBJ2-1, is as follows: EAGVVQSPRYKIIEKKQPVAFWCNPISGHNTLYWYLQNLGQGPELLIRYENEEAVDDSQLPKDRFSAERLKGVDSTLKIQPAELGDSAVYLCASSLEGGGSDEQFFGPGTRLTVL.